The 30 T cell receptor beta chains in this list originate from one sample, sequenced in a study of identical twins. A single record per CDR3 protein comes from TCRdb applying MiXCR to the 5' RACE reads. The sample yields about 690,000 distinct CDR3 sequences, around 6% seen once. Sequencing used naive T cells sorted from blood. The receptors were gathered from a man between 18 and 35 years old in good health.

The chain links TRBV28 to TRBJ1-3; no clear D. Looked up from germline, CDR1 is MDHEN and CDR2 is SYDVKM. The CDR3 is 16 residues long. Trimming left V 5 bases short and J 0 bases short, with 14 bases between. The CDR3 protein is CASSPIGRASGNTIYF. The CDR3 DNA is TGTGCCAGCAGTCCAATCGGACGGGCCTCTGGAAACACCATATATTTT.

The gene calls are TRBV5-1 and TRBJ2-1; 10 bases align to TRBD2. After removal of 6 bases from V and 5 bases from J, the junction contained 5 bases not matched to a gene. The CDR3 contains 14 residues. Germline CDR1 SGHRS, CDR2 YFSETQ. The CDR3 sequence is CASIPGLADNEQFF. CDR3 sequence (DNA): TGCGCCAGCATTCCTGGACTAGCGGACAATGAGCAGTTCTTC.

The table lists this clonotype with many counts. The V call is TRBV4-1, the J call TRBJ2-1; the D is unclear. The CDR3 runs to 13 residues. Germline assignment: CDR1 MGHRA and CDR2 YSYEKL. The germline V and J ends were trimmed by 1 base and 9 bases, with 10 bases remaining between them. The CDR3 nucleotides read TGCGCCAGCAGCCAAGTATGGCTCGGTGAGCAGTTCTTC. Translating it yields CASSQVWLGEQFF.

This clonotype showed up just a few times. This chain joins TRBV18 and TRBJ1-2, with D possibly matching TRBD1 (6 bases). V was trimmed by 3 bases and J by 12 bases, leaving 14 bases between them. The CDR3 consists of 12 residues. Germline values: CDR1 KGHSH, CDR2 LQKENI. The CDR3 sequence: CASSPTDSTNTF. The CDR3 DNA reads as TGTGCCAGCTCACCCACGGACAGTACCAACACCTTC.

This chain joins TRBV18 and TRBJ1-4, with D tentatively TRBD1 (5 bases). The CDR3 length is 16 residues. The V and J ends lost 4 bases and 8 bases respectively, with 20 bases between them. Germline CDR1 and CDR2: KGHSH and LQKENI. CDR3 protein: CASSLEAQGLGEKLFF. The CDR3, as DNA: TGTGCCAGCTCACTAGAGGCCCAGGGATTGGGCGAAAAACTGTTTTTT.

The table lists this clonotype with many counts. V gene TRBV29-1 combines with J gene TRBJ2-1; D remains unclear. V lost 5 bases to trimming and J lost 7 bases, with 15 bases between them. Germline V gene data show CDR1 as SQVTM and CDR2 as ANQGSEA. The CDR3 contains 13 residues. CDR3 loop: CSVSHPTLNEQFF. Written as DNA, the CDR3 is TGCAGCGTTTCCCACCCCACATTGAATGAGCAGTTCTTC.

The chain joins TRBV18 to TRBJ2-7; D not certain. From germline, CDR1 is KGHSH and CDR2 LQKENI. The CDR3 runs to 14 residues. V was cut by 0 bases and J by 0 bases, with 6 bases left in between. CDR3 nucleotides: TGTGCCAGCTCACCACCAGGAACCTCCTACGAGCAGTACGTC. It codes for CASSPPGTSYEQYV.

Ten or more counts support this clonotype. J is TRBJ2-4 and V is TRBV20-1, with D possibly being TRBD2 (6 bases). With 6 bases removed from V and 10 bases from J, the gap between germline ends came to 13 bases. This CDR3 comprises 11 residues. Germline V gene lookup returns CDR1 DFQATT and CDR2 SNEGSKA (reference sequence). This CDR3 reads CSAGTGDIQYF. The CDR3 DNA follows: TGCAGTGCAGGGACGGGGGATATTCAGTACTTC.

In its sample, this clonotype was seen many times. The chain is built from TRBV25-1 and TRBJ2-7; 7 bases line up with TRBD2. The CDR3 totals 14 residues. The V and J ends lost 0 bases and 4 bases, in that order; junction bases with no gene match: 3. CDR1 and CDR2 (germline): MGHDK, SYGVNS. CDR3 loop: CASSEYGGGYEQYF. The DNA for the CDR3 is TGTGCCAGCAGTGAATACGGGGGAGGGTACGAGCAGTACTTC.

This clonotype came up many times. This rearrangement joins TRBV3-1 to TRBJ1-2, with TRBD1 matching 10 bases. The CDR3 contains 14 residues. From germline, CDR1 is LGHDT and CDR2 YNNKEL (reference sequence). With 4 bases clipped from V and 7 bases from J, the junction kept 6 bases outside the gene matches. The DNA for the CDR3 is TGTGCCAGCAGCCGGGCGCGGACAGGGGGTGGCTACACCTTC. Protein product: CASSRARTGGGYTF.

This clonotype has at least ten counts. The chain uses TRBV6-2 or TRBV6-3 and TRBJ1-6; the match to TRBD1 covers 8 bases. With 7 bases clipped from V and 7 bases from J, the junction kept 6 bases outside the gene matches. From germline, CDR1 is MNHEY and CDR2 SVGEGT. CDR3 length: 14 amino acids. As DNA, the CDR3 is TGTGCCAGCACCGAGGACAGGGCGAATTCACCCCTCCACTTT. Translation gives CASTEDRANSPLHF.

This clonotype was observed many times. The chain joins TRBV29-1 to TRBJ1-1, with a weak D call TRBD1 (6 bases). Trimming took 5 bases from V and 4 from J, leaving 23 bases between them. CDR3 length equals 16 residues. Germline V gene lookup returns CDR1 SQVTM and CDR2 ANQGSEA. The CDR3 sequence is CSVSYPRPGEGTEAFF. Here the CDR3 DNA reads TGCAGCGTTTCCTATCCGCGCCCAGGGGAAGGCACTGAAGCTTTCTTT.

The CDR3 DNA reads TGTGCCAGCAGTTCCCCTCTGGGAAACACCATATATTTT. It encodes CASSSPLGNTIYF. This chain joins TRBV12-3 or TRBV12-4 and TRBJ1-3; D gene uncertain. This CDR3 contains 13 residues. V was trimmed by 4 bases and J by 4 bases, leaving 8 bases between them.

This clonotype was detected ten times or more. Written as DNA, the CDR3 is TGCGCCAGCAGCCAAGAGAGCCAACAGAACACCGGGGAGCTGTTTTTT. This translates into CASSQESQQNTGELFF. The gene calls are TRBV4-3 and TRBJ2-2; D not certain. Germline CDR1 is LGHNA and CDR2 is YSLEER. This CDR3 is built from 16 residues. The V end was cut by 0 bases, the J end by 1 base, with 9 bases between.

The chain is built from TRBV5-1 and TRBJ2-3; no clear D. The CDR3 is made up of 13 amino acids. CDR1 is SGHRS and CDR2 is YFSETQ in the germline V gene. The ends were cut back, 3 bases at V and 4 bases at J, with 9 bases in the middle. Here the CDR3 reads CASSSINSDTQYF. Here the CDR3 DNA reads TGCGCCAGCAGCTCAATTAACTCAGATACGCAGTATTTT.

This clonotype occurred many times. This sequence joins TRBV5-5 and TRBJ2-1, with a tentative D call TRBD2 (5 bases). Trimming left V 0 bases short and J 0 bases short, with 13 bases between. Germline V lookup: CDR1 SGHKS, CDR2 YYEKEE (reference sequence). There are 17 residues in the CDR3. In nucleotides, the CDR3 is TGTGCCAGCAGCTTGGGCCTCGGGGTCCTCTCCTACAATGAGCAGTTCTTC. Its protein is CASSLGLGVLSYNEQFF.

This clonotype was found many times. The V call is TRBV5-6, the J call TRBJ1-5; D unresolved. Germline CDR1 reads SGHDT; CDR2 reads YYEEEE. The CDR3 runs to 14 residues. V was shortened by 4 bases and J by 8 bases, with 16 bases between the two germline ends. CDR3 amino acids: CASSRGGLLEPQHF. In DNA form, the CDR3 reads TGTGCCAGCAGCCGAGGAGGGCTTCTTGAGCCCCAGCATTTT.

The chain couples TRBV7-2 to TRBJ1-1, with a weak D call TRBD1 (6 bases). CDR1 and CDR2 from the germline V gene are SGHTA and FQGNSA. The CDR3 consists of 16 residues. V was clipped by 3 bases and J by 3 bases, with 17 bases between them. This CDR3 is CASSLKGGLWHTEAFF. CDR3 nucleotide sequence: TGTGCCAGCAGCTTGAAGGGGGGGCTTTGGCACACTGAAGCTTTCTTT.

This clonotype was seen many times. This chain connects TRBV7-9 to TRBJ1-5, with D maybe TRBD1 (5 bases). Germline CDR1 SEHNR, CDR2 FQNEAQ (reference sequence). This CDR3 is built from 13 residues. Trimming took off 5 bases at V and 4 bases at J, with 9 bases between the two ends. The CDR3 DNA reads TGTGCCAGCAGCGCCAGGGTAAATCAGCCCCAGCATTTT. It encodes CASSARVNQPQHF.

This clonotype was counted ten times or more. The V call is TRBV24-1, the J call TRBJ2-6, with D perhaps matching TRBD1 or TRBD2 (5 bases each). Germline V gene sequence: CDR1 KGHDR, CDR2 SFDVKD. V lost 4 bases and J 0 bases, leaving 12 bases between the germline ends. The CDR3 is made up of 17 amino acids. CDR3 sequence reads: CATSDPGTASGANVLTF. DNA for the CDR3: TGTGCCACCAGTGACCCCGGGACGGCCTCTGGGGCCAACGTCCTGACTTTC.

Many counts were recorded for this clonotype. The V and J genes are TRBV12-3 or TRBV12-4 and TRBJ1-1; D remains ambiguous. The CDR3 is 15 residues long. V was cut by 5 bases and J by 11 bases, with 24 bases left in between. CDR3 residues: CASSPPDGHLSGAFF. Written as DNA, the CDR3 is TGTGCCAGCAGTCCCCCTGACGGTCACCTCTCCGGGGCTTTCTTT.

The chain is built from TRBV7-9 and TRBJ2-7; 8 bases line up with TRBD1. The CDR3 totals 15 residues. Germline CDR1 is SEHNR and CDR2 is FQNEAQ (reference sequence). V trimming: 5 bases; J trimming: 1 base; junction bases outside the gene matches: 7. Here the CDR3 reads CASSLDRAQSYEQYV. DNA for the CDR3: TGTGCCAGCAGCCTGGACAGGGCCCAATCCTACGAGCAGTACGTC.

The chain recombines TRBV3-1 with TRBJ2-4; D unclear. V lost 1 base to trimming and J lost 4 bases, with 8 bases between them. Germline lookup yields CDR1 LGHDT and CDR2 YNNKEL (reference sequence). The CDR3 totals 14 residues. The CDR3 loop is CASSQGGAKNIQYF. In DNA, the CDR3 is TGTGCCAGCAGCCAAGGCGGAGCTAAAAACATTCAGTACTTC.

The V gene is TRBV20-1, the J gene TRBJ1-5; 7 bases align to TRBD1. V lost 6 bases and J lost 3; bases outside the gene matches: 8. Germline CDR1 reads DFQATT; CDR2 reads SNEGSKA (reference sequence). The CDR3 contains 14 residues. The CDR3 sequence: CSAPARGFNQPQHF. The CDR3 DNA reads TGCAGTGCCCCCGCCAGGGGGTTCAATCAGCCCCAGCATTTT.

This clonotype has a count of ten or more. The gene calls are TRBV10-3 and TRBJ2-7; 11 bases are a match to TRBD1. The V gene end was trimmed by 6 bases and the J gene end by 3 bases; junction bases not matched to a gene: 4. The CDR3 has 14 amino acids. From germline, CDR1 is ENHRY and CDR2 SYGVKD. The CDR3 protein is CAISGTGGRYEQYV. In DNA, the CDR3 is TGTGCCATCAGCGGGACAGGGGGGCGCTACGAGCAGTACGTC.

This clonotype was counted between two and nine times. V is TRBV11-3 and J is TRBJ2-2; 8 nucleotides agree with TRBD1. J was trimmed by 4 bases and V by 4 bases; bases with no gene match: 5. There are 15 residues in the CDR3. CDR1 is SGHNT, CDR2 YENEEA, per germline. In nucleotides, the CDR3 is TGTGCCAGCAGCTATACCGACAGGGGCACCGGGGAGCTGTTTTTT. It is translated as CASSYTDRGTGELFF.

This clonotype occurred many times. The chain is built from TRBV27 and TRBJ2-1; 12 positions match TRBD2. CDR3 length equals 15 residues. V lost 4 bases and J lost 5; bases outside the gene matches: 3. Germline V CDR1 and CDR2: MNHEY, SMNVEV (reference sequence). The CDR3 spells CASSSGLAGNNEQFF. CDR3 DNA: TGTGCCAGCAGTTCTGGACTAGCGGGGAACAATGAGCAGTTCTTC.

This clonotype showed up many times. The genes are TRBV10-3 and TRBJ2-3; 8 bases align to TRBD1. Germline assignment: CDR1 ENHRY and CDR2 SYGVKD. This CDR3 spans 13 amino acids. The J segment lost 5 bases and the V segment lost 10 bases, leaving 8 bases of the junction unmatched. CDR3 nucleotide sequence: TGTGCCACCGCAACAGGGGGAGTAGATACGCAGTATTTT. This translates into CATATGGVDTQYF.

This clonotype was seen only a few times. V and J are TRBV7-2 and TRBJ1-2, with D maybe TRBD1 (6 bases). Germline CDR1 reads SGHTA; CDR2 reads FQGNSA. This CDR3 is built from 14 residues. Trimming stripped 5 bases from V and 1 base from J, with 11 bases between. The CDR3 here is CASSQRQVNYGYTF. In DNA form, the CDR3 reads TGTGCCAGCAGCCAACGACAGGTTAACTATGGCTACACCTTC.

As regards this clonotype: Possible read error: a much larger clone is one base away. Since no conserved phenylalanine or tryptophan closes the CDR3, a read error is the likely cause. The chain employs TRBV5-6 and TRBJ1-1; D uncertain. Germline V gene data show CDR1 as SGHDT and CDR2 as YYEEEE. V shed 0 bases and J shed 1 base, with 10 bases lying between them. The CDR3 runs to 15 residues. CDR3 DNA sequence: TGTGCCAGCAGCTTGGCCCTTGGGGAGAACACTGAAGCTTTCTGT. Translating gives CASSLALGENTEAFC.